This entry features one T cell receptor beta chain sequence. Its antigen is unidentified. 13 Jbeta primers and 60 Vbeta primers were used for the PCR. Assay used: immunoSEQ multiplex PCR; TCRdb lists only in-frame clones, some missing. Of 55,000 to 80,000 clones listed, roughly 87% were seen once; the top ten hold about 10%. These data originate in a study of cytomegalovirus exposure and HLA in healthy donors. The V gene end was trimmed by 6 bases and the J gene end by 0 bases; junction bases not matched to a gene: 6. Germline CDR1 reads MNHEY; CDR2 reads SMNVEV (reference sequence). CDR3 length: 16 amino acids. Overall study findings and caveats: Fewer N-insertions (relative to the approximately 670-donor mean) were reportedly seen in an Asian-associated ancestry cluster in a later analysis. Among the most significant clusters, several appeared linked to common viral pathogens in a later analysis.

The V and J genes are TRBV27 and TRBJ2-1, with 9 bases lining up with TRBD2. What was sequenced was PBMCs. This TCR was recovered from a female donor in good health and CMV-seronegative. This CDR3 is CASRGYSGSSYNEQFF. In DNA, the CDR3 is TGTGCCAGCAGGGGATATAGCGGGAGCTCCTACAATGAGCAGTTCTTC.